The rows below give T cell receptor beta chains drawn from one sample of a study of control samples from healthy donors and cancer patients. The data were produced by immunoSEQ multiplex PCR, yet TCRdb's version contains in-frame clones alone and is incomplete. In the table there are around 51,000 clones, 80% of which are singletons. The sequenced material came from blood. Receptor source: a man between 65 and 80 years old in good health. Both conserved end residues are part of each CDR3. D genes are given only for firm matches. Size tells how often a clone was seen (once, few, many) or the class of an expanded clone, and some rows leave it out.

cdr3_nt	cdr3_aa	clone_size	v_call	j_call	d_call
TGTGCCAGCGGCGGGACGACGGGGAACCAGCCCCAGCATTTT	CASGGTTGNQPQHF	-	TRBV6-5	TRBJ1-5	-
TGCGCCACCTCACGAGACCCCACGACTGGGGCCAACGTCCTGACTTTC	CATSRDPTTGANVLTF	-	TRBV5-1	TRBJ2-6	-
TGTGCCAGCTCACCACGGACAGTCGCGAACACCGGGGAGCTGTTTTTT	CASSPRTVANTGELFF	once	TRBV18	TRBJ2-2	-
TGTGCCACCAGCAGAGAAGTTGCAGGGGCCTACAATGAGCAGTTCTTC	CATSREVAGAYNEQFF	-	TRBV15	TRBJ2-1	-
TGTGCCAGCAGCACCCAGGGCGGTAGCTCCTACGAGCAGTACTTC	CASSTQGGSSYEQYF	-	TRBV6-2/TRBV6-3	TRBJ2-7	-
TGCAGCGTTAGACGACAGGGGAATGAGCAGTTCTTC	CSVRRQGNEQFF	-	TRBV29-1	TRBJ2-1	TRBD1
TGTGCCAGCAGCAGGCGTTACTTGGGAGACTACCAAGAGACCCAGTACTTC	CASSRRYLGDYQETQYF	-	TRBV21-1	TRBJ2-5	-
TGTGCCAGCAGTTCACTCCGGGACACATTAGAAAAACTGTTTTTT	CASSSLRDTLEKLFF	-	TRBV6-5	TRBJ1-4	-
TGTGCCAGCAGTCCTGTGGAGTTACCGTACAATGAGCAGTTCTTC	CASSPVELPYNEQFF	-	TRBV27	TRBJ2-1	-
TGTGCCAGCAGCCCGACTAGCTCCAACGCAGATACGCAGTATTTT	CASSPTSSNADTQYF	-	TRBV7-3	TRBJ2-3	TRBD2
TGTGCCAGCAGTGACAGGGGGCGCTTTACTGAAGCTTTCTTT	CASSDRGRFTEAFF	few	TRBV2	TRBJ1-1	TRBD1
TGTGCCAGCACCTCCCTCAATCAGCCCCAGCATTTT	CASTSLNQPQHF	-	TRBV28	TRBJ1-5	-
TGTGCCACCAGCAGAGTGCCTAGCGGGGGAACGAGGGAGCTGTTTTTT	CATSRVPSGGTRELFF	few	TRBV15	TRBJ2-2	TRBD2
TGCGCCAGCAGCTCAGACCTAGCGGGGGGCTACGAGCAGTACTTC	CASSSDLAGGYEQYF	-	TRBV5-1	TRBJ2-7	TRBD2
TGTGCCTGGGGGACAGTTAACACCATATATTTT	CAWGTVNTIYF	-	TRBV30	TRBJ1-3	TRBD1